This T cell receptor beta chain came from a study of control samples from healthy donors and cancer patients. Data came from immunoSEQ multiplex PCR; TCRdb stores just in-frame clones and leaves some out. Counted here are over 150,000 clones, roughly 94% occurring once; the ten biggest clones make up approximately 14%. The CDR3 is made up of 15 amino acids. V trimming: 2 bases; J trimming: 4 bases; junction bases outside the gene matches: 4. Germline-derived CDR1 and CDR2 are MGHRA and YSYEKL. This receptor was identified in a man between 60 and 75 years old with colorectal cancer. This sequence joins TRBV4-1 and TRBJ1-5; 8 positions match TRBD1. Sequences were obtained from PBMCs. DNA for the CDR3: TGCGCCAGCAGCCAAATTGGACAGGGTAATCAGCCCCAGCATTTT. It specifies CASSQIGQGNQPQHF.